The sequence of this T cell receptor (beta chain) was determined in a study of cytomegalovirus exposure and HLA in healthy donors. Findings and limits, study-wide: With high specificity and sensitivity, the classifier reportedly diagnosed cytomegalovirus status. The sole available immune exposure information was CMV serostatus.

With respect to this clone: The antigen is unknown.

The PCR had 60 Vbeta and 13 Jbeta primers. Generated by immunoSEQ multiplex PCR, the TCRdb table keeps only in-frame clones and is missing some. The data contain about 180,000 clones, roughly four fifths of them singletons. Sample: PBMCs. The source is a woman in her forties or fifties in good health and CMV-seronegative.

The CDR3 DNA follows: TGTGCCAGCAGAGGGGACAGCCATAGCAATCAGCCCCAGCATTTT. Amino acid sequence: CASRGDSHSNQPQHF. The rearrangement joins TRBV2 to TRBJ1-5; 7 nucleotides match TRBD1. In germline, CDR1 is SNHLY, CDR2 FYNNEI. V lost 6 bases to trimming and J lost 0 bases; unmatched junction nucleotides: 5. There are 15 residues in the CDR3.